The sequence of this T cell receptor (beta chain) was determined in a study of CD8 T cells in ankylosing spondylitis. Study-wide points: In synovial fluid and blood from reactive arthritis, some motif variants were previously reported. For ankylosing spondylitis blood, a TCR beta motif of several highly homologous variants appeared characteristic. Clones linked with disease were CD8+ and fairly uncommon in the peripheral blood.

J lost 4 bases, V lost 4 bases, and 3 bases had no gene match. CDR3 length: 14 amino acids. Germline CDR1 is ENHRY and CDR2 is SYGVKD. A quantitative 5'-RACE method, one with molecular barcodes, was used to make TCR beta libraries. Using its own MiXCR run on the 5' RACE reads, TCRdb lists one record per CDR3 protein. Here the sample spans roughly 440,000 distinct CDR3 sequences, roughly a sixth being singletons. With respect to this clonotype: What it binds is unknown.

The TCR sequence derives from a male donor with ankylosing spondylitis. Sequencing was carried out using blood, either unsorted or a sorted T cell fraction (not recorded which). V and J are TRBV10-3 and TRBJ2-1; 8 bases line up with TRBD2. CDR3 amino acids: CAISVSGDYNEQFF. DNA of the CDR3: TGTGCCATCAGTGTTAGCGGGGATTACAATGAGCAGTTCTTC.